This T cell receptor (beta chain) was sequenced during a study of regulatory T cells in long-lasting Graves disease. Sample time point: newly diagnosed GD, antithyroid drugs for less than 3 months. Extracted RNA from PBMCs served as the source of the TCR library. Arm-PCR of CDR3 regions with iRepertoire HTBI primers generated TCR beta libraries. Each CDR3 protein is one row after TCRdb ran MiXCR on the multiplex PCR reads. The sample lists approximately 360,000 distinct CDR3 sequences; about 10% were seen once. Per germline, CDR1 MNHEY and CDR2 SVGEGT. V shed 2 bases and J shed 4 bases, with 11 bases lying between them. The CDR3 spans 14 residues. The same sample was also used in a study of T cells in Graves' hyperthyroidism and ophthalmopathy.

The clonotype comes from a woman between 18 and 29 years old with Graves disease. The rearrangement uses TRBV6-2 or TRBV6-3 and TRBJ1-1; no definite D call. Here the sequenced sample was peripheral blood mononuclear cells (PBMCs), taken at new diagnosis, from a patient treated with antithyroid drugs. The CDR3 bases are TGTGCCAGCAGTTACGTATCCGGAGCCACTGAAGCTTTCTTT. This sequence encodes CASSYVSGATEAFF.